This passage covers 28 T cell receptor beta chains from one sample sequenced in a study of blood T cells in healthy people across ages. Alongside a J-beta primer mix, a sample-barcoded 5' primer served in a second PCR lasting 7 to 11 cycles. TCRdb re-called the 5' RACE reads with MiXCR, one entry per CDR3 protein. The sample consists of some 1.5 million distinct CDR3 sequences, roughly two fifths of them appearing once. Sequencing was carried out using blood. These TCRs come from a woman younger than 30 in good health.

The chain combines TRBV2 with TRBJ2-7; 7 nucleotides match TRBD2. The ends lost 5 bases at V and 4 bases at J; junction bases unmatched: 8. The CDR3 has 14 residues. Germline V gene sequence: CDR1 SNHLY, CDR2 FYNNEI. The DNA for the CDR3 is TGTGCCAGCAGTTCTCCGGGACTACGTTACGAGCAGTACTTC. Protein product: CASSSPGLRYEQYF.

The chain carries TRBV6-2 or TRBV6-3 and TRBJ2-7; perhaps TRBD2 as D (5 bases). V was cut by 2 bases and J by 3 bases, with 11 bases left in between. Germline CDR1 and CDR2: MNHEY and SVGEGT. The CDR3 runs 14 residues. CDR3 sequence reads: CASSYGRTHYEQYF. CDR3 DNA sequence: TGTGCCAGCAGTTACGGGCGGACTCACTACGAGCAGTACTTC.

This chain uses TRBV30 with TRBJ2-7, with TRBD2 matching over 8 bases. Trimming at V came to 0 bases and at J to 4 bases, leaving 17 bases not matched to a gene. CDR3 size: 18 residues. CDR1 GTSNPN and CDR2 SVGIG come from the germline V gene (reference sequence). The CDR3 sequence: CAWSVALLWSGSGYEQYF. DNA of the CDR3: TGTGCCTGGAGTGTAGCCCTACTATGGAGCGGGAGTGGGTACGAGCAGTACTTC.

The CDR3 DNA sequence: TGTGCCATCCAGCCGGCTAAAAACACAGATACGCAGTATTTT. This sequence encodes CAIQPAKNTDTQYF. The chain uses TRBV10-3 and TRBJ2-3, with D unresolved. Germline V lookup: CDR1 ENHRY, CDR2 SYGVKD. This CDR3 spans 14 amino acids. Trimming took 8 bases from V and 2 from J, leaving 14 bases between them.

The V and J genes are TRBV10-3 and TRBJ1-2, with a possible D match to TRBD1 (6 bases). Deletions cut 6 bases from V and 8 bases from J, with 19 bases between. CDR1 is ENHRY and CDR2 is SYGVKD in the germline V gene. This CDR3 is 14 amino acids long. CDR3 nucleotide sequence: TGTGCCATCAGACAGGGCGCAGCAGGTGCGGGCTACACCTTC. Its translation is CAIRQGAAGAGYTF.

This clonotype occurred a few times. V is TRBV6-5 and J is TRBJ2-1; 8 bases are a match to TRBD2. J was trimmed by 8 bases and V by 5 bases; bases with no gene match: 5. The CDR3 runs to 13 residues. From germline, CDR1 is MNHEY and CDR2 SVGAGI. CDR3 sequence (DNA): TGTGCCAGCAGTAAGCGGGAGAATTATGAGCAGTTCTTC. It codes for CASSKRENYEQFF.

V usage is TRBV18 and J usage is TRBJ2-4; D is ambiguous. The DNA end is more similar to TRBJ2-7, so the J call may be wrong. Germline V gene sequence: CDR1 KGHSH, CDR2 LQKENI. The CDR3 runs 13 residues. The CDR3: CASSPSQFREQYF. CDR3 nucleotides: TGTGCCAGCTCACCTTCCCAATTCCGCGAGCAGTACTTC.

The chain employs TRBV12-3 or TRBV12-4 and TRBJ2-3; maybe TRBD1 (5 bases). The CDR3 extends over 13 amino acids. Trimming stripped 4 bases from V and 9 bases from J, with 14 bases between. As DNA, the CDR3 is TGTGCCAGCAGTTGCAGGGCGGCACAGACGCAGTATTTT. Encoded protein: CASSCRAAQTQYF.

The chain employs TRBV29-1 and TRBJ1-2; D remains ambiguous. Germline CDR1 SQVTM, CDR2 ANQGSEA. The ends were cut back, 5 bases at V and 2 bases at J, with 12 bases in the middle. The CDR3 extends over 13 amino acids. This chain's CDR3 is CSVPSLENYGYTF. CDR3 sequence (DNA): TGCAGCGTTCCGTCCCTAGAAAACTATGGCTACACCTTC.

This clonotype was counted only a few times. The chain employs TRBV7-2 and TRBJ2-5, with D perhaps matching TRBD2 (6 bases). The CDR3 sequence is 15 residues long. The germline V gene has CDR1 SGHTA and CDR2 FQGNSA. V lost 1 base to trimming and J lost 4 bases, with 13 bases between them. The CDR3: CASSLVVAGRETQYF. CDR3 bases: TGTGCCAGCAGCTTAGTTGTCGCGGGAAGAGAGACCCAGTACTTC.

This clonotype was picked up a small number of times. The chain recombines TRBV10-3 with TRBJ2-1; 14 bases agree with TRBD2. Germline V gene lookup returns CDR1 ENHRY and CDR2 SYGVKD. The CDR3 has 17 amino acids. V lost 6 bases to trimming and J lost 4 bases; unmatched junction nucleotides: 8. CDR3 protein: CAISPSGTSGSYNEQFF. The CDR3, as DNA: TGTGCCATCAGCCCTTCCGGGACTAGCGGGAGTTACAATGAGCAGTTCTTC.

CDR3 residues: CASRKTGNEKLFF. As DNA, the CDR3 is TGTGCCAGCAGAAAGACAGGGAATGAAAAACTGTTTTTT. The gene calls are TRBV6-5 and TRBJ1-4, with 7 bases matching TRBD1. V was clipped by 6 bases and J by 5 bases; unmatched bases: 3. CDR3 length: 13 residues. Germline CDR1 MNHEY, CDR2 SVGAGI.

This clonotype has just a few counts. The V gene is TRBV4-3, the J gene TRBJ1-2, with 8 positions matching TRBD1. This CDR3 contains 17 residues. Trimming removed 1 base from V and 4 bases from J; junction bases left unmatched: 11. Germline CDR1 LGHNA, CDR2 YSLEER. Here the CDR3 reads CASSQVFQDRASYGYTF. DNA of the CDR3: TGCGCCAGCAGCCAAGTTTTCCAGGACAGGGCGTCCTATGGCTACACCTTC.

The J gene is TRBJ2-5, the V gene TRBV10-3; a weak D match, TRBD1 (5 bases). This CDR3 comprises 15 residues. V was shortened by 0 bases and J by 4 bases, with 12 bases between the two germline ends. Germline V gene lookup returns CDR1 ENHRY and CDR2 SYGVKD. The CDR3 spells CAISESGRQGETQYF. CDR3 bases: TGTGCCATCAGTGAGTCGGGAAGGCAGGGAGAGACCCAGTACTTC.

This clonotype was detected only once. A junction end diverges from the germline sequence, so it may reflect a read error. CDR3 sequence reads: CAISEVAGLNERFF. For the CDR3, the DNA is TGTGCCATCAGTGAAGTAGCGGGGCTGAATGAGCGGTTCTTC. The genes are TRBV10-3 and TRBJ2-1, with 8 nucleotides matching TRBD2. The germline CDR1 and CDR2 sequences are ENHRY and SYGVKD. This CDR3 is 14 amino acids long.

This clonotype has only a few counts. The J gene is TRBJ2-3, the V gene TRBV20-1, with 9 bases aligning to TRBD2. Germline trimming cut 4 bases from V and 4 bases from J; bases unmatched to any gene: 6. The CDR3 is made up of 14 amino acids. CDR1 DFQATT and CDR2 SNEGSKA come from the germline V gene (reference sequence). The CDR3 region has the DNA TGCAGTGCTAACATAGCGGGGGTTTCAGATACGCAGTATTTT. Its translation is CSANIAGVSDTQYF.

This chain links TRBV7-8 with TRBJ2-1; D ambiguous. The V end was cut by 6 bases, the J end by 3 bases, with 15 bases between. This CDR3 comprises 15 residues. Per the germline V gene, CDR1 is SGHVS and CDR2 is FQNEAQ. In DNA, the CDR3 is TGTGCCAGCAGTCATATTCAGTCCGGCTACAATGAGCAGTTCTTC. Translating gives CASSHIQSGYNEQFF.

This clonotype turned up a few times. V gene TRBV10-3 combines with J gene TRBJ2-7; D gene uncertain. The ends were cut back, 6 bases at V and 2 bases at J, with 5 bases in the middle. Germline V gene sequence: CDR1 ENHRY, CDR2 SYGVKD. The CDR3 is 11 residues long. The DNA for the CDR3 is TGTGCCATCAGGGAGACCTACGAGCAGTACTTC. Its protein is CAIRETYEQYF.

This clonotype was seen more than once but under ten times. V and J are TRBV3-1 and TRBJ1-4; D not resolved. CDR1 and CDR2 (germline): LGHDT, YNNKEL (reference sequence). The V gene lost 4 bases and the J gene lost 0 bases, with 18 bases spanning the gap. The CDR3 is 18 amino acids. In nucleotides, the CDR3 is TGTGCCAGCAGCCTCCGGGTTTTCAACTCAGCAACTAATGAAAAACTGTTTTTT. Translated: CASSLRVFNSATNEKLFF.

The chain uses TRBV4-1 and TRBJ1-1; TRBD1 is a possible D gene (6 bases). This CDR3 is 16 amino acids long. V lost 6 bases and J lost 1, with 18 bases in between. Looked up from germline, CDR1 is MGHRA and CDR2 is YSYEKL. The CDR3 DNA follows: TGCGCCAGCAGGCGGGGCAGGGGCGACGAGAACACTGAAGCTTTCTTT. It encodes CASRRGRGDENTEAFF.

V usage is TRBV5-1 and J usage is TRBJ2-5; perhaps TRBD2 as D (6 bases). This CDR3 has 14 amino acids. The germline V gene has CDR1 SGHRS and CDR2 YFSETQ. V shed 0 bases and J shed 3 bases, with 9 bases lying between them. CDR3: CASSLVWGEETQYF. As DNA, the CDR3 is TGCGCCAGCAGCTTGGTGTGGGGGGAAGAGACCCAGTACTTC.

This chain's CDR3 is CASSEDLVQEDTEAFF. CDR3 nucleotide sequence: TGTGCCAGCAGTGAAGACCTAGTCCAGGAGGACACTGAAGCTTTCTTT. The chain uses TRBV6-1 and TRBJ1-1; no firm D call. This CDR3 spans 16 amino acids. With 1 base removed from V and 3 bases from J, the gap between germline ends came to 15 bases. The germline gives CDR1 MNHNS, CDR2 SASEGT.

The CDR3 reads CASSSDRSTEAFF. The CDR3 DNA reads TGTGCCAGCAGCTCGGACAGAAGCACTGAAGCTTTCTTT. The genes are TRBV11-2 and TRBJ1-1, with D perhaps TRBD1 (6 bases). Germline assignment: CDR1 SGHAT and CDR2 FQNNGV. The V end was cut by 4 bases, the J end by 4 bases, with 10 bases between. This CDR3 spans 13 amino acids.

This chain uses TRBV20-1 with TRBJ2-1, with D perhaps matching TRBD2 (5 bases). This CDR3 has 17 amino acids. Germline-derived CDR1 and CDR2 are DFQATT and SNEGSKA (reference sequence). Trimming left V 3 bases short and J 2 bases short, with 20 bases between. The CDR3 DNA is TGCAGTGCTAGCAACCTAGACCAGCGGTATACCTACAATGAGCAGTTCTTC. It is translated as CSASNLDQRYTYNEQFF.

V is TRBV7-2 and J is TRBJ1-4; D is unresolved. Looked up from germline, CDR1 is SGHTA and CDR2 is FQGNSA. Trimming cost V 5 bases and J 7 bases, with 11 bases left between them. The CDR3 has 13 amino acids. The CDR3 is CASSGVSGEKLFF. The CDR3 DNA reads TGTGCCAGCAGCGGTGTTTCGGGTGAAAAACTGTTTTTT.

The chain carries TRBV20-1 and TRBJ2-1, with a tentative D call TRBD1 (5 bases). This CDR3 is 14 amino acids long. V lost 3 bases to trimming and J lost 4 bases, with 13 bases between them. Germline lookup yields CDR1 DFQATT and CDR2 SNEGSKA (reference sequence). For the CDR3, the DNA is TGCAGTGCTAGGGGGCCAGACCTTTACAATGAGCAGTTCTTC. This gives the protein CSARGPDLYNEQFF.

CDR3 region: CASSLGPGLGAKNIQYF. In nucleotides, the CDR3 is TGTGCCAGCAGCTTAGGGCCAGGGTTGGGGGCCAAAAACATTCAGTACTTC. The V call is TRBV7-8, the J call TRBJ2-4; a weak D match, TRBD1 (5 bases). This CDR3 contains 17 residues. V dropped 1 base and J dropped 1 base, with 14 bases sitting between them. CDR1 and CDR2 (germline): SGHVS, FQNEAQ. Looking up the rest from reference TRBV7-8 and TRBJ2-4 gives the full variable domain: GAGVSQSPRYKVAKRGQDVALRCDPISGHVSLFWYQQALGQGPEFLTYFQNEAQLDKSGLPSDRFFAERPEGSVSTLKIQRTQQEDSAVYLCASSLGPGLGAKNIQYFGAGTRLSVL.

This clonotype was recorded many times. Here the CDR3 reads CASGLGGGGYNEQFF. The DNA for the CDR3 is TGTGCTAGTGGTTTGGGGGGCGGGGGATACAATGAGCAGTTCTTC. The chain couples TRBV12-5 to TRBJ2-1, with 7 positions matching TRBD2. Looked up from germline, CDR1 is LGHNT and CDR2 is FRNRAP. The CDR3 length is 15 residues. V was pared by 1 base and J by 4 bases, with 4 bases of the junction left unmatched.